A selection of T cell receptor beta chains follows, all from one sample in a study of blood T cell repertoires in COVID-19. Using immunoSEQ multiplex PCR, the repertoire was profiled, and TCRdb retains in-frame clones only, with some absent. The repertoire includes about 280,000 clones, roughly 88% of them detected once, and approximately 8.5% sits in the top ten. Specimen: peripheral blood. The receptors derive from a man aged 18 to 29 with active or convalescent COVID-19. The CDR3 runs from the conserved cysteine through the conserved F or W. The order of the fields is V gene, CDR3 length, D gene, clone size, J gene, CDR3 protein, CDR3 DNA. A D gene is named only where the DNA matches it firmly. Some rows mark clone size as missing; the rest say once, few, many or name a class of expanded clone.

v_call: TRBV9; cdr3_length: 19; d_call: TRBD2; clone_size: -; j_call: TRBJ2-5; cdr3_aa: CASSDRRGSLAGDQETQYF; cdr3_nt: TGTGCCAGCAGCGACAGGAGGGGTTCCCTAGCGGGGGACCAAGAGACCCAGTACTTC
v_call: TRBV6-2/TRBV6-3; cdr3_length: 15; d_call: TRBD2; clone_size: -; j_call: TRBJ2-3; cdr3_aa: CASSPTSGGSDTQYF; cdr3_nt: TGTGCCAGCAGTCCAACTAGCGGGGGGTCAGATACGCAGTATTTT
v_call: TRBV10-3; cdr3_length: 19; d_call: TRBD1; clone_size: -; j_call: TRBJ1-1; cdr3_aa: CAISESKSLDRGKDTEAFF; cdr3_nt: TGTGCCATCAGTGAGTCGAAATCATTGGACAGGGGTAAGGACACTGAAGCTTTCTTT
v_call: TRBV29-1; cdr3_length: 11; d_call: TRBD1; clone_size: -; j_call: TRBJ1-2; cdr3_aa: CSVQGAAGYTF; cdr3_nt: TGCAGCGTTCAGGGGGCAGCGGGCTACACCTTC
v_call: TRBV19; cdr3_length: 13; d_call: -; clone_size: -; j_call: TRBJ1-5; cdr3_aa: CASRYHNNQPQHF; cdr3_nt: TGTGCCAGCCGTTATCACAACAATCAGCCCCAGCATTTT
v_call: TRBV6-5; cdr3_length: 14; d_call: TRBD2; clone_size: once; j_call: TRBJ2-3; cdr3_aa: CASSYGLAGDTQYF; cdr3_nt: TGTGCCAGCAGTTACGGACTAGCTGGAGATACGCAGTATTTT
v_call: TRBV29-1; cdr3_length: 13; d_call: -; clone_size: -; j_call: TRBJ1-2; cdr3_aa: CSVFGPTEGGYTF; cdr3_nt: TGCAGCGTTTTCGGCCCTACAGAGGGTGGCTACACCTTC
v_call: TRBV18; cdr3_length: 15; d_call: TRBD2; clone_size: -; j_call: TRBJ2-3; cdr3_aa: CASSPQLAGRDTQYF; cdr3_nt: TGTGCCAGCTCACCACAATTAGCGGGGAGAGATACGCAGTATTTT
v_call: TRBV18; cdr3_length: 15; d_call: TRBD1; clone_size: once; j_call: TRBJ2-7; cdr3_aa: CASSLGQGGEYEQYF; cdr3_nt: TGTGCCAGCTCACTTGGACAGGGGGGGGAATACGAGCAGTACTTC
v_call: TRBV7-2; cdr3_length: 17; d_call: -; clone_size: -; j_call: TRBJ1-2; cdr3_aa: CASSLGGLGDTSLIYTF; cdr3_nt: TGTGCCAGCAGCTTAGGAGGTTTGGGGGACACCTCCTTGATCTACACCTTC
v_call: TRBV3-1/TRBV3-2; cdr3_length: 18; d_call: TRBD2; clone_size: -; j_call: TRBJ2-5; cdr3_aa: CASSQDRPSGVRWETQYF; cdr3_nt: TGTGCCAGCAGCCAAGATCGGCCTAGCGGGGTCCGTTGGGAGACCCAGTACTTC
v_call: TRBV7-2; cdr3_length: 12; d_call: TRBD1; clone_size: -; j_call: TRBJ1-1; cdr3_aa: CASSLAGGSAFF; cdr3_nt: TGTGCCAGCAGCTTGGCAGGGGGCAGCGCTTTCTTT
v_call: TRBV27; cdr3_length: 13; d_call: -; clone_size: -; j_call: TRBJ1-1; cdr3_aa: CASSFYLNTEAFF; cdr3_nt: TGTGCCAGCAGTTTCTACTTGAACACTGAAGCTTTCTTT
v_call: TRBV23-1; cdr3_length: 18; d_call: TRBD1; clone_size: -; j_call: TRBJ1-5; cdr3_aa: CASSQRRDRGQGGQPQHF; cdr3_nt: TGCGCCAGCAGTCAACGGAGGGACAGGGGGCAAGGTGGTCAGCCCCAGCATTTT
v_call: TRBV6-5; cdr3_length: 15; d_call: -; clone_size: -; j_call: TRBJ1-6; cdr3_aa: CASSTLPGRNSPLHF; cdr3_nt: TGTGCCAGCAGTACCCTTCCAGGGCGTAATTCACCCCTCCACTTT
v_call: TRBV7-8; cdr3_length: 15; d_call: -; clone_size: -; j_call: TRBJ2-7; cdr3_aa: CASSLADSTKYEQYF; cdr3_nt: TGTGCCAGCAGCTTAGCGGACAGTACTAAGTACGAGCAGTACTTC
v_call: TRBV6-5; cdr3_length: 16; d_call: TRBD1; clone_size: -; j_call: TRBJ2-3; cdr3_aa: CASSYSWDRRSDTQYF; cdr3_nt: TGTGCCAGCAGTTACTCCTGGGACAGGAGGTCAGATACGCAGTATTTT
v_call: TRBV6-1; cdr3_length: 14; d_call: -; clone_size: -; j_call: TRBJ1-4; cdr3_aa: CASSEAAGNEKLFF; cdr3_nt: TGTGCCAGCAGTGAAGCGGCCGGGAATGAAAAACTGTTTTTT